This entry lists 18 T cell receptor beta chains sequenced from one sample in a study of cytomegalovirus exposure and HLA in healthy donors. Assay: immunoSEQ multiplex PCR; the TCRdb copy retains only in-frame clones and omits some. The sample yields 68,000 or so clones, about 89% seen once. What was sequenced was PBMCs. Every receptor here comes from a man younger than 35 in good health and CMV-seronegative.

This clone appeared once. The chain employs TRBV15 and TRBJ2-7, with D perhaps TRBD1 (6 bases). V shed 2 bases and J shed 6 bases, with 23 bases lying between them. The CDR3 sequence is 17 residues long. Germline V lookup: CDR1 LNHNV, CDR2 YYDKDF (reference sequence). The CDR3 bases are TGTGCCACCAGCAGATACAGGGATAGCCCGCTCTTTGGCGAGCAGTACTTC. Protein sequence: CATSRYRDSPLFGEQYF.

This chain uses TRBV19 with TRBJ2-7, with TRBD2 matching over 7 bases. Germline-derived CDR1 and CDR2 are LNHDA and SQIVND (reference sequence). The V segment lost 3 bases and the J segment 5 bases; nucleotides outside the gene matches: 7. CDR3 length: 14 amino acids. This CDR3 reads CASSMAGARDEQYF. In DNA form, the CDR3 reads TGTGCCAGTAGTATGGCGGGAGCTAGGGACGAGCAGTACTTC. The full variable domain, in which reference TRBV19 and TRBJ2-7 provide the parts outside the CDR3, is DGGITQSPKYLFRKEGQNVTLSCEQNLNHDAMYWYRQDPGQGLRLIYYSQIVNDFQKGDIAEGYSVSREKKESFPLTVTSAQKNPTAFYLCASSMAGARDEQYFGPGTRLTVT.

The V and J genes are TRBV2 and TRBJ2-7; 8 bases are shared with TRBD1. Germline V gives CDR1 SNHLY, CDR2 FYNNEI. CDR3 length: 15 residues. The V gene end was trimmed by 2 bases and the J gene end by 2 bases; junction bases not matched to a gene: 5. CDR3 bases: TGTGCCAGCAGTGAACGAGACAGGGGCACCTACGAGCAGTACTTC. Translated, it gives CASSERDRGTYEQYF. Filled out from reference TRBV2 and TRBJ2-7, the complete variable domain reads EPEVTQTPSHQVTQMGQEVILRCVPISNHLYFYWYRQILGQKVEFLVSFYNNEISEKSEIFDDQFSVERPDGSNFTLKIRSTKLEDSAMYFCASSERDRGTYEQYFGPGTRLTVT.

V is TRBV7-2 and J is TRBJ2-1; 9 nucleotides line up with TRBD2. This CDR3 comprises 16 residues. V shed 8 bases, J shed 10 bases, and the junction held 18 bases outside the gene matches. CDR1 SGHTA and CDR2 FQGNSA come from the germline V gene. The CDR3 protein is CASVLLGVAGVGEQFF. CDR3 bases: TGTGCCAGCGTCCTTTTAGGGGTAGCGGGAGTTGGGGAGCAGTTCTTC. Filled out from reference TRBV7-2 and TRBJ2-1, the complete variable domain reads GAGVSQSPSNKVTEKGKDVELRCDPISGHTALYWYRQSLGQGLEFLIYFQGNSAPDKSGLPSDRFSAERTGGSVSTLTIQRTQQEDSAVYLCASVLLGVAGVGEQFFGPGTRLTVL.

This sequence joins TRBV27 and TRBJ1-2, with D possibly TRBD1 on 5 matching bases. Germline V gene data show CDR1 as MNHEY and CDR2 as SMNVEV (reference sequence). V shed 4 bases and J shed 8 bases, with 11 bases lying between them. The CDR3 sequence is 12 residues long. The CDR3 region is CASSYGGGGYTF. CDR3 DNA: TGTGCCAGCAGTTACGGGGGTGGGGGCTACACCTTC.

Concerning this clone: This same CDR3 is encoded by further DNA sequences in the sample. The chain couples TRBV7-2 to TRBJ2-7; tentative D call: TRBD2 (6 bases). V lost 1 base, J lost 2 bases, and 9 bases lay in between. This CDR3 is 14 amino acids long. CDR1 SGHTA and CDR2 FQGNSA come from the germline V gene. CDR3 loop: CASSLGLATYEQYF. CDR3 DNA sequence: TGTGCCAGCAGCTTAGGGCTAGCGACCTACGAGCAGTACTTC. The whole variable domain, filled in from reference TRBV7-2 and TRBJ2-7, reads GAGVSQSPSNKVTEKGKDVELRCDPISGHTALYWYRQSLGQGLEFLIYFQGNSAPDKSGLPSDRFSAERTGGSVSTLTIQRTQQEDSAVYLCASSLGLATYEQYFGPGTRLTVT.

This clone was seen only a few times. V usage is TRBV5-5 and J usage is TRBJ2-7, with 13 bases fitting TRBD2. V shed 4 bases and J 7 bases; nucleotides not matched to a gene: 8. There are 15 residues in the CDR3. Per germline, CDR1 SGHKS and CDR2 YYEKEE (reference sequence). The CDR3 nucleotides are TGTGCCAGCAGCGTTAGACTAGCGGGAGGACAGGAGCAGTACTTC. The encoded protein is CASSVRLAGGQEQYF.

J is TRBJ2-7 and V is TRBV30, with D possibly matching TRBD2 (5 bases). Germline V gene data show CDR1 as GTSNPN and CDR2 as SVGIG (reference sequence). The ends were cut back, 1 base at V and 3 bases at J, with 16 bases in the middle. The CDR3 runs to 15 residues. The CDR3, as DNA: TGTGCCTGGAGTGCCGGGTGGGAGCGGTTCTACGAGCAGTACTTC. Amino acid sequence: CAWSAGWERFYEQYF.

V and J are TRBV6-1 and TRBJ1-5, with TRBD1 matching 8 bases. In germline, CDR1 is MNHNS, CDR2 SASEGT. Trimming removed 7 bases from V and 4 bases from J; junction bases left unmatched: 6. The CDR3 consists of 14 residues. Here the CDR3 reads CASNRDRSNQPQHF. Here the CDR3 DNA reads TGTGCCAGCAACCGGGACAGGTCAAATCAGCCCCAGCATTTT.

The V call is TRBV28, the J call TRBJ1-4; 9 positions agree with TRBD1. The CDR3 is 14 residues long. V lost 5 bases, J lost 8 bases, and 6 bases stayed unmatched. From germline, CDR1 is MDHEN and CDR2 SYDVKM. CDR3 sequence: CASSGTGIREKLFF. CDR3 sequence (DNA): TGTGCCAGCAGTGGGACAGGGATTAGGGAAAAACTGTTTTTT.

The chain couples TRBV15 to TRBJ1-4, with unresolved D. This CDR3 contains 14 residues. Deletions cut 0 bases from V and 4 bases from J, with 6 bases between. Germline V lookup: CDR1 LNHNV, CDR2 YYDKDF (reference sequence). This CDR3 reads CATSRDRYNEKLFF. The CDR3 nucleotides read TGTGCCACCAGCAGAGACAGGTATAATGAAAAACTGTTTTTT.

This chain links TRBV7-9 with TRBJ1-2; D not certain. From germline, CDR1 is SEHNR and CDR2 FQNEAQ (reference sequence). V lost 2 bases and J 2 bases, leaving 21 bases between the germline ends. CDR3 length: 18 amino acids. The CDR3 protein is CASSLRPPPYRGNYGYTF. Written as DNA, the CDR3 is TGTGCCAGCAGCTTAAGGCCCCCTCCATACCGAGGAAACTATGGCTACACCTTC.

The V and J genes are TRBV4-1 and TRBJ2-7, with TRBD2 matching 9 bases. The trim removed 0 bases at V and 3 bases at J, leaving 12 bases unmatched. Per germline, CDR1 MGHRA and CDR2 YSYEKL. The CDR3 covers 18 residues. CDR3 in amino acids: CASSQDPFWAGGNYEQYF. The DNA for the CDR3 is TGCGCCAGCAGCCAAGATCCGTTTTGGGCGGGAGGGAACTACGAGCAGTACTTC.

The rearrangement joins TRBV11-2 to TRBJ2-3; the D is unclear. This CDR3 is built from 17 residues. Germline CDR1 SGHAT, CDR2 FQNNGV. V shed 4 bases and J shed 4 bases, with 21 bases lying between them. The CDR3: CASSSPEASGSSDTQYF. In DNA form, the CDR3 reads TGTGCCAGCAGCTCCCCCGAGGCCTCCGGGTCATCAGATACGCAGTATTTT.

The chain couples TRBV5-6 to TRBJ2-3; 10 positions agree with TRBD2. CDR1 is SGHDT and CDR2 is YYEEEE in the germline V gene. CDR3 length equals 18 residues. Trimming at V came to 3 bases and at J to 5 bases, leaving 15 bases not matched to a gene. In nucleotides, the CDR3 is TGTGCCAGCAGCTCACCCCCCGGGACTAGCGAAACCCAAGATACGCAGTATTTT. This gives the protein CASSSPPGTSETQDTQYF.

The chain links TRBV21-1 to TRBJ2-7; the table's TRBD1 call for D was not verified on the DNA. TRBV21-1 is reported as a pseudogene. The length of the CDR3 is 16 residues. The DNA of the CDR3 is TGTGCCAGCAGCAACCCCCCGGGACAGGGGTACTACGAGCAGTACTTC. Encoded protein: CASSNPPGQGYYEQYF.

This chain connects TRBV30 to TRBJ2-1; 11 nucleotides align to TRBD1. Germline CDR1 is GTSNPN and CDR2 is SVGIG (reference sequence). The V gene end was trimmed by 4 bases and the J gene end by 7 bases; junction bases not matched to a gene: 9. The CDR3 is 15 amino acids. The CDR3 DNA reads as TGTGCCTGGACTCCGGGACAGGGGGGAAGAAATGAGCAGTTCTTC. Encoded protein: CAWTPGQGGRNEQFF.

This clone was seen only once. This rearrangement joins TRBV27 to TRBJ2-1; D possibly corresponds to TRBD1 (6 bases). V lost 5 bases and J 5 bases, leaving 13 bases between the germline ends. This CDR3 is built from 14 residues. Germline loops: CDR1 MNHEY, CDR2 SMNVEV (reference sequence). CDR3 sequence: CASSVPNRDNEQFF. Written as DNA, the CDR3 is TGTGCCAGCAGTGTACCGAACAGGGACAATGAGCAGTTCTTC.